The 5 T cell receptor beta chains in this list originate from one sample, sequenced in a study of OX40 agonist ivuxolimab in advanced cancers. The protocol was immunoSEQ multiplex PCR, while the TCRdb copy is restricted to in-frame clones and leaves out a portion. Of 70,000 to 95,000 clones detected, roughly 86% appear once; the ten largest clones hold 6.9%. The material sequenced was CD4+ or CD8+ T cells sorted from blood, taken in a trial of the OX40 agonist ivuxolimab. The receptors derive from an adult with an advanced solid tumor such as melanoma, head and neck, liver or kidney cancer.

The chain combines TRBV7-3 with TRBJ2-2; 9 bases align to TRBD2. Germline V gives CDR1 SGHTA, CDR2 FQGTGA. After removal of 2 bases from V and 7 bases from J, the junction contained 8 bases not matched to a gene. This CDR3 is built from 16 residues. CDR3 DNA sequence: TGTGCCAGCAGCTTAGACGGGGTAGCGGGAGTCGGGGAGCTGTTTTTT. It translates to CASSLDGVAGVGELFF.

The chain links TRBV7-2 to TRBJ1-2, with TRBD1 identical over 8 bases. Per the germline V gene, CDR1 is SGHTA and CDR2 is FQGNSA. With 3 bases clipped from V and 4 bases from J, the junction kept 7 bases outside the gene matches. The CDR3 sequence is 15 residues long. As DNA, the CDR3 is TGTGCCAGCAGCTTTCCAGGGGGCTCGGCCTATGGCTACACCTTC. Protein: CASSFPGGSAYGYTF.

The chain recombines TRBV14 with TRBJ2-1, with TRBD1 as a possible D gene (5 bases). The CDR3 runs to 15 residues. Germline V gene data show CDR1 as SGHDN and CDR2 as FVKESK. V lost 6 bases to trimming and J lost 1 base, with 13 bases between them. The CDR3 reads CASSYPRQSYNEQFF. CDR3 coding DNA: TGTGCCAGCAGTTATCCCCGACAGTCCTACAATGAGCAGTTCTTC.

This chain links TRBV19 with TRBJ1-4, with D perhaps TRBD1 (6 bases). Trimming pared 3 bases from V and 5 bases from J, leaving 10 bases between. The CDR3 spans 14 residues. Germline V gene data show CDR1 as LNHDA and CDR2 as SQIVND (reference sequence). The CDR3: CASSMDSGNEKLFF. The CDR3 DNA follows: TGTGCCAGTAGTATGGACAGTGGGAATGAAAAACTGTTTTTT.

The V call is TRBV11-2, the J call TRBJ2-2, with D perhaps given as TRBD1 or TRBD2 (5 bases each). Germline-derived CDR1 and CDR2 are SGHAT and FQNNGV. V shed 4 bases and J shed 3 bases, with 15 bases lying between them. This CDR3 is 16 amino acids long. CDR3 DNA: TGTGCCAGCAGCTCCAGTCGAGGGGCCTACACCGGGGAGCTGTTTTTT. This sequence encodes CASSSSRGAYTGELFF.